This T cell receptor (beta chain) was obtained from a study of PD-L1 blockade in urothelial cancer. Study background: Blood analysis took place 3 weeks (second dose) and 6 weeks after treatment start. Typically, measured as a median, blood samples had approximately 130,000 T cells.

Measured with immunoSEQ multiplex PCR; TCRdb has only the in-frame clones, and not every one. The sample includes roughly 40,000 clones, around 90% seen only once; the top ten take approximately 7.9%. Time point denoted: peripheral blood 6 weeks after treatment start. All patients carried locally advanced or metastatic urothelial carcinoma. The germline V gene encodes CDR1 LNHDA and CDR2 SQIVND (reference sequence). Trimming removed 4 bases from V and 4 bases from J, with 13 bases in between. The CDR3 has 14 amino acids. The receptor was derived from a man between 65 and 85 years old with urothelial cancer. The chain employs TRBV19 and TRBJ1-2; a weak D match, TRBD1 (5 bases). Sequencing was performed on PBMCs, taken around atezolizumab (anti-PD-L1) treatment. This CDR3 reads CASSTPGKGYGYTF. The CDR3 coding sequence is TGTGCCAGTAGTACCCCAGGGAAAGGCTATGGCTACACCTTC.